A selection of T cell receptor beta chains follows, all from one sample in a study of shared clonotypes between healthy human individuals. Clones were sequenced by immunoSEQ multiplex PCR, and TCRdb holds only the in-frame ones, with some missing. The table has just over 2,000,000 clones, over 85% seen once. Sequenced material: naive CD4+ T cells sorted from blood. These receptors were collected from a man between 18 and 29 years old in good health. Both conserved end residues are part of each CDR3.

J: TRBJ1-3; V: TRBV7-9; CDR3: CASMGNSGNTIYF
J: TRBJ1-5; V: TRBV6-1; CDR3: CAGSGQGVVQPQHF
J: TRBJ1-1; V: TRBV20-1; CDR3: CSAGRGAEAFF
J: TRBJ1-1; V: TRBV5-4; CDR3: CASSPGQVLGNTEAFF
J: TRBJ2-6; V: TRBV7-9; CDR3: CASRPTGANSGANVLTF
J: TRBJ2-3; V: TRBV5-1; CDR3: CASSLPGAGDTQYF
J: TRBJ2-2; V: TRBV28; CDR3: CASSQHDLDHTGELFF
J: TRBJ2-5; V: TRBV5-1; CDR3: CASSLAGQGVQETQYF
J: TRBJ1-6; V: TRBV27; CDR3: CASTCLATLHF
J: TRBJ1-2; V: TRBV27; CDR3: CASSFDRERVGYTF
J: TRBJ1-6; V: TRBV18; CDR3: CASSPDSYFNSPLHF
J: TRBJ1-5; V: TRBV6-6; CDR3: CASRDRGGSNQPQHF
J: TRBJ2-7; V: TRBV5-6; CDR3: CASSLDGTGPYEQYF
J: TRBJ2-2; V: TRBV4-2; CDR3: CASSQEGSGALPGELFF
J: TRBJ2-5; V: TRBV5-1; CDR3: CASSYGRGPGETQYF
J: TRBJ2-7; V: TRBV11-2; CDR3: CASSWNLGTGTLEQYF
J: TRBJ1-2; V: TRBV11-1; CDR3: CASSLPGQTNYGYTF
J: TRBJ2-3; V: TRBV19; CDR3: CASGRDAKDTQYF
J: TRBJ1-5; V: TRBV23-1; CDR3: CASSQAMPADRGKTYSNQPQHF
J: TRBJ2-7; V: TRBV7-2; CDR3: CASSLAGTGGNEQYF
J: TRBJ1-4; V: TRBV9; CDR3: CASSVGRGTNEKLFF
J: TRBJ1-1; V: TRBV7-6; CDR3: CASSPRPEAFF
J: TRBJ2-1; V: TRBV2; CDR3: CASRGGMEYNEQFF
J: TRBJ1-1; V: TRBV10-3; CDR3: CAIGGGIVNTEAFF
J: TRBJ1-5; V: TRBV6-6; CDR3: CASRGQVNQPQHF
J: TRBJ1-4; V: TRBV30; CDR3: CAGRFATNEKLFF
J: TRBJ1-4; V: TRBV9; CDR3: CASSTGQGGEKLFF
J: TRBJ2-2; V: TRBV29-1; CDR3: CSALDASDTGELFF
J: TRBJ2-1; V: TRBV5-1; CDR3: CASSLAQTNEQFF
J: TRBJ1-1; V: TRBV6-5; CDR3: CASLQGARVNTEAFF
J: TRBJ2-3; V: TRBV5-1; CDR3: CASSFQGGITDTQYF
J: TRBJ1-1; V: TRBV28; CDR3: CASVHWGRGKDTEAFF
J: TRBJ2-2; V: TRBV29-1; CDR3: CSVEGLRDGELFF
J: TRBJ1-3; V: TRBV7-2; CDR3: CASSPNAGGISGNTIYF
J: TRBJ1-5; V: TRBV19; CDR3: CASSPGTNSQPQHF
J: TRBJ2-1; V: TRBV5-1; CDR3: CASSGRGSLDNEQFF
J: TRBJ2-5; V: TRBV7-9; CDR3: CASSLNRQGAETQYF
J: TRBJ1-1; V: TRBV28; CDR3: CASSLGTGGRVNAEAFF
J: TRBJ2-5; V: TRBV7-2; CDR3: CASSLETYQETQYF
J: TRBJ1-4; V: TRBV7-2; CDR3: CASSANGREKLFF
J: TRBJ2-5; V: TRBV6-5; CDR3: CASSPLRGVETQYF
J: TRBJ1-2; V: TRBV19; CDR3: CASTGLGSSYGYTF
J: TRBJ1-6; V: TRBV6-6; CDR3: CASMGGSYNSPLHF
J: TRBJ2-3; V: TRBV5-1; CDR3: CASHRQGTDTQYF
J: TRBJ2-3; V: TRBV18; CDR3: CASSPGRLGDTQYF
J: TRBJ2-5; V: TRBV11-3; CDR3: CASSSGGGQETQYF
J: TRBJ1-4; V: TRBV6-6; CDR3: CASSYGGTNEKLFF